This T cell receptor beta chain was sequenced for a study of blood T cell repertoires in COVID-19 (dated by TCRdb to 2019 to 2021). In terms of the full investigation: Samples from collaborators originated in the United States, Italy and Spain and spanned both the acute and convalescent phases of COVID-19. The material from the prospective study consisted of cDNA or gDNA derived from T cells, B-cell-depleted T cells, or PBMCs. The dataset comprised deeply sampled blood TCRbeta repertoires from subjects exposed to, actively infected with, or recovered from COVID-19. The repertoires were released in a freely available public database intended as a resource for research on the immune response to SARS-CoV-2. Samples were obtained from the ongoing ImmuneRACE study (first 160 participants) and from approximately 1,200 subjects provided by 6 global collaborators. The sample metadata nearly always contained a de-identified subject ID, COVID-19 status, age in years and sex. Where HLA class I and class II types were available, the types were taken from metadata supplied by the sample provider, not from assay-based typing.

The paper's findings and limits, for the study overall: Clinical and demographic metadata were provided uncurated, with the amount varying by source and participant.

The germline V and J ends show losses of 6 bases and 1 base respectively, and no gene match explains 7 bases of the junction. The germline V gene provides CDR1 SGHVS and CDR2 FQNEAQ. The CDR3 has 16 amino acids, counting the end cysteine and phenylalanine. The entry retains the CDR3 DNA only, 48 bases that are in frame from base 1. A word on this clone: There is no known antigen for this receptor. It has no much larger one-base neighbor in the sample; base qualities were not kept.

The collaborating institutions used their own protocols to collect whole blood in K2EDTA tubes. For TCRbeta analysis, collaborators shipped samples in one of three forms: frozen whole blood, isolated PBMCs, or DNA extracted from either of those sample types. The immunoSEQ Assay, a bias-controlled multiplex PCR, was used to amplify TCRbeta CDR3 regions from genomic DNA. In the paper's pipeline: Within the assay, amplification of reference gene primers was used to estimate how many nucleated cells each sample contained. Sequence reads were collapsed and filtered to measure the absolute abundance of every unique TCRbeta CDR3 rearrangement. For each sample, productive Simpson clonality was calculated by taking the square root of Simpson's diversity index across productive rearrangements. TCRdb's version of the immuneACCESS table is confined to in-frame rearrangements and falls short of the full clone set. An unresolved V gene accounts for under half of the shortfall where checked; the remainder is of unknown origin. V, J and clone size derive from that table, while D and trimming were established from the DNA sequence. The sample includes 150,000 to 180,000 clones, with roughly 83% observed a single time. Jointly, the top ten make up approximately 30% of the sample.

This sequence was found in a woman in her fifties or sixties with acute or convalescent COVID-19. Sample: peripheral blood. The sequence links TRBV7-8 to TRBJ1-5; 9 bases in between match TRBD1. The nucleotide sequence is given as TGTGCCAGCAGTCAACATGGACAGGGGAGCAATCAGCCCCAGCATTTT. Its coded protein is CASSQHGQGSNQPQHF. The CDR3, completed at both ends by the reference TRBV7-8 and TRBJ1-5 genes, gives the full variable domain GAGVSQSPRYKVAKRGQDVALRCDPISGHVSLFWYQQALGQGPEFLTYFQNEAQLDKSGLPSDRFFAERPEGSVSTLKIQRTQQEDSAVYLCASSQHGQGSNQPQHFGDGTRLSIL.